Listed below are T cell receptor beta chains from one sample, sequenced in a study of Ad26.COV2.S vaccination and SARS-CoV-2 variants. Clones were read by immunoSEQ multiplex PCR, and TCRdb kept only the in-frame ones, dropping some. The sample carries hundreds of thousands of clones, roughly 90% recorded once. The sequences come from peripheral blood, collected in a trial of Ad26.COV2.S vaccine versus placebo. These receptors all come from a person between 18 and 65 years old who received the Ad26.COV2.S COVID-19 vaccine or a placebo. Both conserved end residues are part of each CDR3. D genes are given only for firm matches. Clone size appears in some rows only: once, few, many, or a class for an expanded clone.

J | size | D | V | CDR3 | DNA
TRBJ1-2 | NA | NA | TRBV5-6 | CASSTGLNYGYTF | TGTGCCAGCAGCACGGGACTTAACTATGGCTACACCTTC
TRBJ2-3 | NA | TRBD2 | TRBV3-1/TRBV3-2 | CANASTGTSGSPPGTDTQYF | TGTGCCAACGCCTCAACCGGGACTAGCGGGAGCCCCCCTGGCACAGATACGCAGTATTTT
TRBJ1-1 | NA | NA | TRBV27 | CASSSQGSLGSSNTEAFF | TGTGCCAGCAGTTCGCAGGGGAGTCTCGGCTCTTCGAACACTGAAGCTTTCTTT
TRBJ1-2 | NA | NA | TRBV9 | CASSVEGRWGDGYTF | TGTGCCAGCAGCGTAGAGGGGAGGTGGGGCGATGGCTACACCTTC
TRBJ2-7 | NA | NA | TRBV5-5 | CASSLGHEQYF | TGTGCCAGCAGCTTGGGGCACGAGCAGTACTTC
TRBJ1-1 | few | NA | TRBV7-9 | CASSLVLGRAPEAFF | TGTGCCAGCAGCTTAGTTCTAGGGAGGGCCCCTGAAGCTTTCTTT
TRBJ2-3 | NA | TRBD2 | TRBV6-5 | CASTRTSKDTQYF | TGTGCCAGCACACGGACTAGCAAAGATACGCAGTATTTT
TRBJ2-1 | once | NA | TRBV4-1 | CASSPPPSSSYNEQFF | TGCGCCAGCAGCCCCCCCCCATCGAGCTCCTACAATGAGCAGTTCTTC
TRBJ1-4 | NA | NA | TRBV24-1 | CATSDSTGEKLFF | TGTGCCACCAGTGATTCCACAGGTGAAAAACTGTTTTTT
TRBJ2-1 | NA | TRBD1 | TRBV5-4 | CASSKGQGAYNEQFF | TGTGCCAGCAGCAAAGGACAGGGGGCTTACAATGAGCAGTTCTTC
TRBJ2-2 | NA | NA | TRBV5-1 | CASTPRQGGTGELFF | TGCGCCAGCACCCCGAGACAGGGAGGTACCGGGGAGCTGTTTTTT
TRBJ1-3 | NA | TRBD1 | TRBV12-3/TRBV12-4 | CASSADRRGTIYF | TGTGCCAGCAGTGCGGACAGGCGTGGCACCATATATTTT
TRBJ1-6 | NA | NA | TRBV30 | CAFDRRRPPLHF | TGTGCCTTTGACAGGAGGCGACCGCCCCTCCACTTT
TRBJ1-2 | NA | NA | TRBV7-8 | CASSLAKDYGYTF | TGTGCCAGCAGCTTAGCGAAAGACTATGGCTACACCTTC
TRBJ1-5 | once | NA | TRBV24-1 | CATSEGVLNQPQHF | TGTGCCACCAGTGAGGGGGTCCTGAATCAGCCCCAGCATTTT